Shown below are 11 T cell receptor beta chains from a single sample sequenced in a study of T cell changes during pregnancy in multiple sclerosis. The protocol was immunoSEQ multiplex PCR, while the TCRdb copy is restricted to in-frame clones and leaves out a portion. The sample has about 30,000 clones, approximately 94% seen once. The sample in question was CD8+ T cells from peripheral blood mononuclear cells, obtained before pregnancy. The receptors originated from a female donor with multiple sclerosis, enrolled in a pregnancy study.

This chain connects TRBV6-4 to TRBJ2-3; TRBD2 matches at 9 bases. CDR3 length equals 17 residues. From germline, CDR1 is MRHNA and CDR2 SNTAGT. J gave up 2 bases and V 6 bases, and 12 bases lay outside the gene matches. This CDR3 reads CASSLGVAGGHTDTQYF. CDR3 nucleotide sequence: TGTGCCAGCAGCCTCGGAGTTGCGGGGGGGCACACAGATACGCAGTATTTT.

The CDR3 DNA reads as TGTGCCAGTAGACCGGGGACAGGGAATTCACCCCTCCACTTT. Protein product: CASRPGTGNSPLHF. The chain employs TRBV19 and TRBJ1-6; 9 nucleotides align to TRBD1. Germline lookup yields CDR1 LNHDA and CDR2 SQIVND (reference sequence). There are 14 residues in the CDR3. J lost 7 bases, V lost 6 bases, and 4 bases had no gene match.

The rearrangement uses TRBV13 and TRBJ1-2, with 11 positions matching TRBD1. V was clipped by 6 bases and J by 0 bases; unmatched bases: 6. The CDR3 is 16 residues long. CDR1 and CDR2 (germline): PRHDT, FYEKMQ (reference sequence). This chain's CDR3 is CASRPGTGGSNYGYTF. The DNA of the CDR3 is TGTGCCAGCAGGCCCGGGACAGGGGGTTCTAACTATGGCTACACCTTC. Drawing the rest from reference TRBV13 and TRBJ1-2, the complete variable domain is AAGVIQSPRHLIKEKRETATLKCYPIPRHDTVYWYQQGPGQDPQFLISFYEKMQSDKGSIPDRFSAQQFSDYHSELNMSSLELGDSALYFCASRPGTGGSNYGYTFGSGTRLTVV.

The chain joins TRBV18 to TRBJ2-7; 9 bases line up with TRBD1. The J segment lost 1 base and the V segment lost 3 bases, leaving 4 bases of the junction unmatched. Germline lookup yields CDR1 KGHSH and CDR2 LQKENI. This CDR3 has 15 residues. This CDR3 is CASSPDRGVSYEQYF. CDR3 bases: TGTGCCAGCTCACCGGACAGGGGAGTTTCCTACGAGCAGTACTTC.

This rearrangement joins TRBV4-1 to TRBJ2-3; TRBD2 aligns across 7 bases. V was clipped by 4 bases and J by 1 base; unmatched bases: 5. The CDR3 consists of 15 residues. Germline CDR1 MGHRA, CDR2 YSYEKL. CDR3 DNA: TGCGCCAGCAGCCCTGGACTAGACCGCACAGATACGCAGTATTTT. This encodes CASSPGLDRTDTQYF.

In its sample, this clone was seen a few times. This sequence joins TRBV4-2 and TRBJ1-6; possibly TRBD1 for D (6 bases). Germline CDR1 is LGHNA and CDR2 is YNFKEQ. This CDR3 has 17 amino acids. Trimming left V 5 bases short and J 6 bases short, with 20 bases between. For the CDR3, the DNA is TGTGCCAGCAGCGGGGGGGCCGGGTCGGGGGCTAATTCACCCCTCCACTTT. Amino acids: CASSGGAGSGANSPLHF.

As DNA, the CDR3 is TGTGCCATCAGTGCTTTGGGGGGACAGGGTGGGACGAATGAGCAGTTCTTC. Protein sequence: CAISALGGQGGTNEQFF. V gene TRBV10-3 combines with J gene TRBJ2-1; TRBD1 matches 9 bases. The CDR3 is made up of 17 amino acids. The junction had 14 bases not matched to a gene; V was cut back by 4 bases and J by 7 bases. CDR1 ENHRY and CDR2 SYGVKD come from the germline V gene.

This clone was counted a few times. The V call is TRBV27, the J call TRBJ2-2; D is unclear. The CDR3 runs 12 residues. In germline, CDR1 is MNHEY, CDR2 SMNVEV (reference sequence). The V end was cut by 3 bases, the J end by 4 bases, with 3 bases between. The CDR3 sequence: CASSFFTGELFF. DNA of the CDR3: TGTGCCAGCAGTTTCTTCACCGGGGAGCTGTTTTTT.

The rearrangement links TRBV11-1 to TRBJ1-1; D is possibly TRBD1 (6 bases). The germline gives CDR1 SGHAT, CDR2 FQDESV (reference sequence). The CDR3 covers 12 residues. Trimming removed 4 bases at V and 7 bases at J, with 10 bases between. The CDR3 nucleotides read TGTGCCAGCAGCTACGGACAGTTTGAAGCTTTCTTT. Its protein product is CASSYGQFEAFF.

The CDR3 sequence: CASSLKPGLAGSYNEQFF. The CDR3 bases are TGCGCCAGCAGCCTAAAACCGGGACTAGCGGGGTCCTACAATGAGCAGTTCTTC. This chain uses TRBV4-3 with TRBJ2-1; 13 bases fit TRBD2. The J segment lost 1 base and the V segment lost 4 bases, leaving 7 bases of the junction unmatched. Germline CDR1 and CDR2: LGHNA and YSLEER. The CDR3 runs 18 residues.

This rearrangement joins TRBV19 to TRBJ2-1; 8 bases line up with TRBD2. Germline V CDR1 and CDR2: LNHDA, SQIVND (reference sequence). The CDR3 is 17 amino acids. J gave up 8 bases and V 6 bases, and 18 bases lay outside the gene matches. Written as DNA, the CDR3 is TGTGCCAGTAGGGACCGTACTAGCGGAACACAATTTCATGAGCAGTTCTTC. It translates to CASRDRTSGTQFHEQFF. The variable domain in full, with the rest retrieved from reference TRBV19 and TRBJ2-1, is DGGITQSPKYLFRKEGQNVTLSCEQNLNHDAMYWYRQDPGQGLRLIYYSQIVNDFQKGDIAEGYSVSREKKESFPLTVTSAQKNPTAFYLCASRDRTSGTQFHEQFFGPGTRLTVL.